This T cell receptor beta chain was sequenced during a study of T-cell memory formation after mild COVID-19. Study-wide background: TCR clusters largely stayed donor specific. Study findings and constraints: Second-wave clones with a day 37 peak had unconfirmed SARS-CoV-2 specificity. Clones shrinking between day 15 and 85 showed a balanced CD4/CD8 split, and those that grew later tilted toward CD4+.

5'RACE with constant-segment primers built TCRalpha and TCRbeta cDNA libraries with UMIs. Each CDR3 protein is one row after TCRdb ran MiXCR on the 5' RACE reads. Of fewer than 200,000 distinct CDR3 sequences detected, over 10% appear once; the ten largest clones hold more than 3%. Notes on this clonotype: The antigen remains unidentified.

V trimming: 5 bases; J trimming: 5 bases; junction bases outside the gene matches: 6. Germline-derived CDR1 and CDR2 are SGHTA and FQGTGA. The CDR3 is 15 amino acids. The chain employs TRBV7-3 and TRBJ2-3; 11 nucleotides match TRBD2. This receptor was obtained from a man between 18 and 35 years old who had mild COVID-19 (a few samples of this study predate the infection). Cell type and time point are not known. Sequenced input: PBMCs or a T cell subset sorted from them (not recorded which). The CDR3 is CASSPSGTSGDTQYF. The CDR3, as DNA: TGTGCCAGCAGCCCCTCAGGGACTAGCGGAGATACGCAGTATTTT.